The 23 T cell receptor beta chains below come from one sample, sequenced in a study of shared clonotypes between healthy human individuals. This table comes from immunoSEQ multiplex PCR, and its TCRdb copy is limited to in-frame clones, with some not included. The sample carries roughly 2,300,000 clones, 85% to 95% recorded once. The sample was naive CD4+ T cells from PBMCs. Documented subset: CD45RA+ positively selected. Receptors were obtained from a man aged 18-30 years in good health. Some clones in this sample may be carry-over from other donors' samples.

The chain joins TRBV10-3 to TRBJ1-3, with TRBD1 identical over 9 bases. Per germline, CDR1 ENHRY and CDR2 SYGVKD. V was pared by 5 bases and J by 0 bases, with 8 bases of the junction left unmatched. The CDR3 contains 17 residues. The CDR3 region has the DNA TGTGCCATCAGTTCGAGGAGACAGGGGGACTCTGGAAACACCATATATTTT. It specifies CAISSRRQGDSGNTIYF.

The chain joins TRBV25-1 to TRBJ1-4; D gene ambiguous. CDR3 size: 13 residues. The germline V and J ends were trimmed by 8 bases and 8 bases, with 15 bases remaining between them. Germline V gives CDR1 MGHDK, CDR2 SYGVNS. The CDR3 sequence: CASQLTLGEKLFF. CDR3 DNA sequence: TGTGCCAGCCAGCTAACCCTCGGGGAAAAACTGTTTTTT.

This chain joins TRBV27 and TRBJ1-3, with D maybe TRBD1 (5 bases). Germline loops: CDR1 MNHEY, CDR2 SMNVEV (reference sequence). This CDR3 has 19 residues. Deletions cut 7 bases from V and 0 bases from J, with 25 bases between. CDR3 coding DNA: TGTGCCAGCAACGACCGGGGCAGGGTATTCTCTAGCTCTGGAAACACCATATATTTT. Its protein is CASNDRGRVFSSSGNTIYF.

The chain employs TRBV28 and TRBJ1-2; 8 bases line up with TRBD1. V trimming: 10 bases; J trimming: 7 bases; junction bases outside the gene matches: 11. The germline gives CDR1 MDHEN, CDR2 SYDVKM. CDR3 length: 13 residues. The CDR3 DNA follows: TGTGCCACCGCGAGGACAGGGTGGGGTGGCTACACCTTC. It is translated as CATARTGWGGYTF.

The CDR3 protein is CASSGLAGSPYEQYF. The CDR3 DNA reads TGCGCCAGCAGCGGGCTAGCGGGGAGCCCCTACGAGCAGTACTTC. This rearrangement joins TRBV5-1 to TRBJ2-7, with 9 nucleotides matching TRBD2. The V segment lost 4 bases and the J segment 2 bases; nucleotides outside the gene matches: 7. This CDR3 spans 15 amino acids. The germline V gene has CDR1 SGHRS and CDR2 YFSETQ.

V and J are TRBV28 and TRBJ2-7, with D perhaps matching TRBD1 (5 bases). The V and J ends lost 3 bases and 4 bases respectively, with 16 bases between them. Germline lookup yields CDR1 MDHEN and CDR2 SYDVKM. CDR3 length: 15 residues. In DNA form, the CDR3 reads TGTGCCAGCAGTTTTAGGGGATCTCTCTCATACGAGCAGTACTTC. It encodes CASSFRGSLSYEQYF.

This clone was seen more than once but under ten times. The chain combines TRBV6-5 with TRBJ2-4, with 10 bases lining up with TRBD2. The CDR3 loop spans 14 amino acids. CDR1 and CDR2 from the germline V gene are MNHEY and SVGAGI. Trimming at V came to 6 bases and at J to 7 bases, leaving 6 bases not matched to a gene. The DNA of the CDR3 is TGTGCCAGCAGCCAACCGGGACTAGCGAACATTCAGTACTTC. Translating it yields CASSQPGLANIQYF.

The V gene is TRBV28, the J gene TRBJ1-1, with D tentatively TRBD1 (6 bases). The CDR3 extends over 14 amino acids. Germline V gene sequence: CDR1 MDHEN, CDR2 SYDVKM. V shed 5 bases and J shed 6 bases, with 16 bases lying between them. The CDR3 coding sequence is TGTGCCAGCAGTAAACAGGGCTATACGGCTGAAGCTTTCTTT. Amino acid sequence: CASSKQGYTAEAFF. The entire variable domain, with the rest obtained from reference TRBV28 and TRBJ1-1, is as follows: DVKVTQSSRYLVKRTGEKVFLECVQDMDHENMFWYRQDPGLGLRLIYFSYDVKMKEKGDIPEGYSVSREKKERFSLILESASTNQTSMYLCASSKQGYTAEAFFGQGTRLTVV.

In its sample, this clone was seen once. This specimen includes other DNA sequences encoding the same CDR3. The chain has TRBV7-9 and TRBJ2-7; TRBD2 is a possible D gene (5 bases). Germline CDR1 reads SEHNR; CDR2 reads FQNEAQ (reference sequence). Trimming shortened V by 5 bases and J by 4 bases, and 15 bases separated the two germline ends. This CDR3 comprises 14 residues. This chain's CDR3 is CASSPPSRGYEQYF. In DNA form, the CDR3 reads TGTGCCAGCAGCCCTCCCAGCCGGGGATACGAGCAGTACTTC.

As for this clone: The same CDR3 is also encoded by other DNA sequences in this sample. The chain has TRBV19 and TRBJ2-3; D not resolved. Germline V gives CDR1 LNHDA, CDR2 SQIVND (reference sequence). Between the trimmed V and J ends, which lost 5 bases and 1 base, there was a span of 4 bases. CDR3 size: 12 residues. This CDR3 is CASSPRTDTQYF. CDR3 bases: TGTGCCAGTAGTCCTCGCACAGATACGCAGTATTTT.

The genes are TRBV5-4 and TRBJ2-3; maybe TRBD2 (5 bases). The CDR3 covers 16 residues. V was trimmed by 2 bases and J by 4 bases, leaving 17 bases between them. The germline CDR1 and CDR2 sequences are SGHNT and YYREEE (reference sequence). The CDR3: CASSFTGKRAADTQYF. Written as DNA, the CDR3 is TGTGCCAGCAGCTTCACGGGAAAGAGAGCGGCAGATACGCAGTATTTT.

The chain combines TRBV27 with TRBJ2-7; D is perhaps TRBD1 (6 bases). V lost 5 bases, J lost 6 bases, and 17 bases lay in between. This CDR3 spans 14 amino acids. Per the germline V gene, CDR1 is MNHEY and CDR2 is SMNVEV (reference sequence). CDR3 protein: CASSPTGPPGEQYF. The CDR3 DNA sequence: TGTGCCAGCAGTCCCACAGGGCCTCCTGGCGAGCAGTACTTC.

The CDR3 DNA follows: TGTGCCAGCAGCGCACGGGACATAGCTGAAGCTTTCTTT. It translates to CASSARDIAEAFF. The V call is TRBV9, the J call TRBJ1-1, with a tentative D call TRBD1 (6 bases). This CDR3 has 13 amino acids. The germline gives CDR1 SGDLS, CDR2 YYNGEE. V shed 3 bases and J shed 6 bases, with 12 bases lying between them.

The chain joins TRBV27 to TRBJ2-2; 7 bases fit TRBD2. CDR1 and CDR2 (germline): MNHEY, SMNVEV (reference sequence). This CDR3 region has 15 residues. The ends lost 6 bases at V and 1 base at J; junction bases unmatched: 5. The CDR3 DNA follows: TGTGCCAGCAGCACAGCGGGATGGAACACCGGGGAGCTGTTTTTT. It is translated as CASSTAGWNTGELFF.

The chain combines TRBV11-1 with TRBJ1-2; no clear D. From germline, CDR1 is SGHAT and CDR2 FQDESV (reference sequence). Trimming cost V 3 bases and J 7 bases, with 12 bases left between them. CDR3 length equals 13 residues. In DNA form, the CDR3 reads TGTGCCAGCAGCTTCTGGTTGGGCGGTGGCTACACCTTC. This gives the protein CASSFWLGGGYTF. The full variable domain, its missing parts supplied by reference TRBV11-1 and TRBJ1-2, is EAEVAQSPRYKITEKSQAVAFWCDPISGHATLYWYRQILGQGPELLVQFQDESVVDDSQLPKDRFSAERLKGVDSTLKIQPAELGDSAMYLCASSFWLGGGYTFGSGTRLTVV.

The CDR3, as DNA: TGTGCCAGCAGTGAAAGGGGACAGGGGAGTAACAATGAGCAGTTCTTC. Translation gives CASSERGQGSNNEQFF. The V gene is TRBV6-1, the J gene TRBJ2-1; 10 nucleotides match TRBD1. Germline CDR1 and CDR2: MNHNS and SASEGT. V lost 2 bases, J lost 5 bases, and 6 bases stayed unmatched. The CDR3 loop spans 16 amino acids.

This rearrangement joins TRBV10-1 to TRBJ1-1; D perhaps matches TRBD1 (5 bases). CDR3 length equals 14 residues. V lost 3 bases and J 4 bases, leaving 12 bases between the germline ends. Germline V gene sequence: CDR1 WNHNN, CDR2 SYGVQD (reference sequence). In DNA form, the CDR3 reads TGCGCCAGCAGTGATCGGGGCAGGGCCACTGAAGCTTTCTTT. Amino acids: CASSDRGRATEAFF.

The chain joins TRBV5-4 to TRBJ2-7, with a tentative D call TRBD1 (6 bases). The CDR3 is 12 residues long. The germline gives CDR1 SGHNT, CDR2 YYREEE (reference sequence). Trimming pared 5 bases from V and 2 bases from J, leaving 8 bases between. This CDR3 reads CASSRDTYEQYF. The CDR3 DNA sequence: TGTGCCAGCAGTCGGGACACCTACGAGCAGTACTTC.

This rearrangement joins TRBV9 to TRBJ2-1; D is uncertain. Trimming cost V 4 bases and J 10 bases, with 12 bases left between them. Germline assignment: CDR1 SGDLS and CDR2 YYNGEE. This CDR3 is 12 amino acids long. For the CDR3, the DNA is TGTGCCAGCAGCCCCCAGAAAGGGGAGCAGTTCTTC. Translation gives CASSPQKGEQFF.

On this clone itself: A read error may account for a junction end that differs from germline. This sequence joins TRBV7-8 and TRBJ2-2; tentative D call: TRBD2 (6 bases). Per germline, CDR1 SGHVS and CDR2 FQNEAQ. This CDR3 is 16 amino acids long. CDR3 sequence reads: CTSSLGPGVVTGELFF. CDR3 coding DNA: TGTACCAGCAGCTTAGGGCCGGGAGTTGTAACCGGGGAGCTGTTTTTT.

The J gene is TRBJ1-6, the V gene TRBV25-1; TRBD1 aligns across 10 bases. V lost 4 bases, J lost 10 bases, and 7 bases stayed unmatched. Germline values: CDR1 MGHDK, CDR2 SYGVNS. The CDR3 is 15 residues long. The CDR3, as DNA: TGTGCCAGCAGTGCCGGGACAGGGGTGGGATCACCCCTCCACTTT. It specifies CASSAGTGVGSPLHF. Complete variable domain (other parts from reference TRBV25-1 and TRBJ1-6): EADIYQTPRYLVIGTGKKITLECSQTMGHDKMYWYQQDPGMELHLIHYSYGVNSTEKGDLSSESTVSRIRTEHFPLTLESARPSHTSQYLCASSAGTGVGSPLHFGNGTRLTVT.

The chain employs TRBV18 and TRBJ1-1, with 11 bases identical to TRBD1. Germline V gene sequence: CDR1 KGHSH, CDR2 LQKENI. V lost 3 bases, J lost 7 bases, and 10 bases stayed unmatched. This CDR3 region has 16 residues. The CDR3 is CASSPIGQGAASEAFF. DNA of the CDR3: TGTGCCAGCTCACCGATAGGACAGGGGGCCGCAAGTGAAGCTTTCTTT.

This clone was recorded a few times. This CDR3 is also generated by other DNA sequences in the sample. J is TRBJ1-1 and V is TRBV6-5; D might be TRBD1 (6 bases). Germline loops: CDR1 MNHEY, CDR2 SVGAGI. Between the trimmed V and J ends, which lost 4 bases and 3 bases, there was a span of 9 bases. The CDR3 spans 13 residues. The DNA of the CDR3 is TGTGCCAGCAGTTCTACAGGGTACACTGAAGCTTTCTTT. Its translation: CASSSTGYTEAFF.